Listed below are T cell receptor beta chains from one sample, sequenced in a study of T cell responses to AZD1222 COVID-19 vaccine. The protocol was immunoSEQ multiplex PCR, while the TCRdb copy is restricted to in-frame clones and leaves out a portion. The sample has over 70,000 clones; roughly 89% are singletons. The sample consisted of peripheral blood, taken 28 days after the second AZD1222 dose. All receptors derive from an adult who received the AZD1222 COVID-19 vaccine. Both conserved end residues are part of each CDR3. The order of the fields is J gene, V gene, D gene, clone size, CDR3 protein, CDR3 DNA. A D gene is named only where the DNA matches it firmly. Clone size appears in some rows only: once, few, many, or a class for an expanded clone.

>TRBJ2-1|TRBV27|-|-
CASSQPPGNEQFF
TGTGCCAGCAGTCAACCCCCGGGCAATGAGCAGTTCTTC
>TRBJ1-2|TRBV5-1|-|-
CASSLAGYGYTF
TGCGCCAGCAGCTTGGCAGGCTATGGCTACACCTTC
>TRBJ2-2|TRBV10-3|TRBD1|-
CAISATGEITGELFF
TGTGCCATCAGCGCGACAGGGGAGATCACCGGGGAGCTGTTTTTT
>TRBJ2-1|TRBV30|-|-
CAWNRGDSYNEQFF
TGTGCCTGGAATAGAGGGGACTCCTACAATGAGCAGTTCTTC
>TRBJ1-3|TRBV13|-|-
CASSPDRGSPHTIYF
TGTGCCAGCAGCCCAGACCGGGGTTCTCCTCACACCATATATTTT
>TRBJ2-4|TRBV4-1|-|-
CASSQESGVLKNIQYF
TGCGCCAGCAGCCAAGAATCGGGGGTTCTCAAGAACATTCAGTACTTC
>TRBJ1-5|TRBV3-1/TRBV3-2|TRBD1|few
CASSPGGPLDSSNQPQHF
TGTGCCAGCAGCCCAGGGGGACCCTTGGACAGTAGCAATCAGCCCCAGCATTTT
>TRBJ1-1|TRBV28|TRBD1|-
CASSSPGQGDIEAFF
TGTGCCAGCAGTTCCCCCGGACAGGGTGACATTGAAGCTTTCTTT
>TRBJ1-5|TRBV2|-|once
CASTGGAGQPQHF
TGTGCCAGCACGGGGGGCGCGGGTCAGCCCCAGCATTTT
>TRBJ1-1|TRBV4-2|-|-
CASSQDWGVDTEAFF
TGTGCCAGCAGCCAAGATTGGGGGGTGGACACTGAAGCTTTCTTT
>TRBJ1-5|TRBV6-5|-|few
CASSSTRGPQHF
TGTGCCAGCAGTTCCACCCGAGGGCCCCAGCATTTT
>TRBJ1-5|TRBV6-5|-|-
CASTARSGAGQPQHF
TGTGCCAGCACCGCCCGATCGGGGGCGGGGCAGCCCCAGCATTTT
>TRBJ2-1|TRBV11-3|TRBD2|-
CASTPAGGYNEQFF
TGTGCCAGCACCCCAGCGGGAGGCTACAATGAGCAGTTCTTC
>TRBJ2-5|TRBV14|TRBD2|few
CASSQDGLAGFFSYQETQYF
TGTGCCAGCAGCCAAGATGGGCTAGCGGGGTTCTTTTCGTACCAAGAGACCCAGTACTTC
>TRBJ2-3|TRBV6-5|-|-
CASSYSRDIGTQYF
TGTGCCAGCAGTTACTCGAGGGACATCGGGACGCAGTATTTT
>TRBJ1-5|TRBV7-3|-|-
CASSLWVFPQHF
TGTGCCAGCAGCTTGTGGGTATTTCCCCAGCATTTT
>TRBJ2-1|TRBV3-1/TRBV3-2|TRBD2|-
CASSTTSDNEQFF
TGTGCCAGCAGCACGACTAGCGACAATGAGCAGTTCTTC
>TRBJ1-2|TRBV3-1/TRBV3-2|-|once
CASSQEGRGGYTF
TGTGCCAGCAGCCAAGAGGGGAGAGGCGGCTACACCTTC
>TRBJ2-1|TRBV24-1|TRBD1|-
CATSDLGYMGQAPLFEQFF
TGTGCCACCAGTGATTTGGGGTACATGGGACAGGCCCCTCTGTTCGAGCAGTTCTTC
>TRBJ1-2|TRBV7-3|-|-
CASRGSLLSNYGYTF
TGTGCCAGCAGGGGGTCGCTATTGTCTAACTATGGCTACACCTTC
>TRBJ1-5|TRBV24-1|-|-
CATSDSGQFNQPQHF
TGTGCCACCAGTGATTCCGGACAGTTCAATCAGCCCCAGCATTTT
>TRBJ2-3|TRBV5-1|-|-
CASSRRGEGTDTQYF
TGCGCCAGCAGCCGGAGGGGGGAGGGGACAGATACGCAGTATTTT
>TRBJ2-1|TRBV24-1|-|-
CATGFGPTYNEQFF
TGTGCGACCGGTTTTGGTCCCACCTACAATGAGCAGTTCTTC
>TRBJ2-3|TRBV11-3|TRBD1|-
CASSSRQGRITDTQYF
TGTGCCAGCAGCTCACGACAGGGGCGAATCACAGATACGCAGTATTTT
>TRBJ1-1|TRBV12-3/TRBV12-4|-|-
CASSSPNEAFF
TGTGCCAGCAGTTCCCCGAATGAAGCTTTCTTT
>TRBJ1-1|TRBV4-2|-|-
CASSPRGDREDTEAFF
TGTGCCAGCAGCCCCCGAGGGGATAGGGAGGACACTGAAGCTTTCTTT
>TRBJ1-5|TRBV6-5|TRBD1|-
CASSSTGGNQPQHF
TGTGCCAGCAGTTCGACAGGGGGAAATCAGCCCCAGCATTTT
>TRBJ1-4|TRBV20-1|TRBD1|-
CSASSRTGANEKLFF
TGCAGTGCTAGTTCCCGGACAGGGGCTAATGAAAAACTGTTTTTT
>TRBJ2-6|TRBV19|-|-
CASSMLGSGANVLTF
TGTGCCAGTAGTATGCTTGGCTCTGGGGCCAACGTCCTGACTTTC
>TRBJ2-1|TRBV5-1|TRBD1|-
CASSLGTGFGVEQFF
TGCGCCAGCAGCTTAGGGACAGGCTTCGGGGTCGAGCAGTTCTTC
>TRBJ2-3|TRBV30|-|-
CAWSTGRRGTDTQYF
TGTGCCTGGAGTACCGGGAGAAGGGGCACAGATACGCAGTATTTT
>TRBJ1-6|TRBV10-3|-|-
CAISMTKNNSPLHF
TGTGCCATCAGCATGACAAAAAATAATTCACCCCTCCACTTT
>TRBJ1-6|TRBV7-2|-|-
CASRGGSYNSPLHF
TGTGCCAGCAGGGGGGGCTCCTATAATTCACCCCTCCACTTT
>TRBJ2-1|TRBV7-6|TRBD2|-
CASSLALLAGEHNEQFF
TGTGCCAGCAGCTTAGCCCTACTAGCGGGGGAGCACAATGAGCAGTTCTTC
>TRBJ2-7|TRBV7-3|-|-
CASSLDGGILREQYF
TGTGCCAGCAGCTTAGATGGGGGGATTCTACGGGAGCAGTACTTC
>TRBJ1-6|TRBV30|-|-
CAWSAGGRSPLHF
TGTGCCTGGAGTGCCGGGGGTCGGTCACCCCTCCACTTT
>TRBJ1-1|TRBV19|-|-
CASRRRVWTEAFF
TGTGCCAGTAGGCGAAGGGTTTGGACTGAAGCTTTCTTT
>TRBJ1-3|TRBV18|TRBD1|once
CASSPRGQGAFGNTIYF
TGTGCCAGCTCACCAAGGGGACAGGGGGCATTTGGAAACACCATATATTTT
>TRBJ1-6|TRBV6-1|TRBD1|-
CASSEVGTGSYNSPLHF
TGTGCCAGCAGTGAAGTGGGGACAGGGAGCTATAATTCACCCCTCCACTTT
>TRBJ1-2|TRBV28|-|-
CASSFRAVPMGYTF
TGTGCCAGCAGTTTTAGGGCAGTTCCTATGGGCTACACCTTC
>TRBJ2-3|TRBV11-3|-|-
CASSFAGSADTQYF
TGTGCCAGCAGCTTTGCGGGATCGGCAGATACGCAGTATTTT
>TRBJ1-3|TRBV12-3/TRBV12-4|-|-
CASSLEGTIYF
TGTGCCAGCAGTTTAGAGGGCACCATATATTTT
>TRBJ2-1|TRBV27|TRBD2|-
CASKYTGLASGIVSSYNEQFF
TGTGCCAGCAAATACACAGGGTTGGCTAGCGGGATAGTGAGCTCCTACAATGAGCAGTTCTTC
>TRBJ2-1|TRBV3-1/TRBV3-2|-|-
CASSPGVRQFF
TGTGCCAGCAGCCCCGGAGTGAGGCAGTTCTTC
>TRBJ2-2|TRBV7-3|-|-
CASSLSGTGELFF
TGTGCCAGCAGCTTAAGTGGAACCGGGGAGCTGTTTTTT
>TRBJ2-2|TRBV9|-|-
CASSVASGSANTGELFF
TGTGCCAGCAGCGTAGCGTCCGGCAGCGCGAACACCGGGGAGCTGTTTTTT
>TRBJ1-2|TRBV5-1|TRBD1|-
CASSGRTGANYGYTF
TGCGCCAGCAGCGGAAGGACAGGGGCTAACTATGGCTACACCTTC
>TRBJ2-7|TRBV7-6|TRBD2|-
CASSALAGGRREQYF
TGTGCCAGCAGCGCACTAGCGGGGGGGCGAAGGGAGCAGTACTTC
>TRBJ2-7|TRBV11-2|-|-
CASSPGGSSYEQYF
TGTGCCAGCAGCCCGGGGGGCAGCTCCTACGAGCAGTACTTC
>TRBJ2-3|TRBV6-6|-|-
CASSYSGGITDTQYF
TGTGCCAGCAGTTACTCGGGGGGAATTACAGATACGCAGTATTTT
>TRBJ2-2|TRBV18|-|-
CASTFSGTSVTGELFF
TGTGCCAGCACCTTCTCCGGGACTTCGGTCACCGGGGAGCTGTTTTTT
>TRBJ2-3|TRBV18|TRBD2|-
CASSATSGVPSADTQYF
TGTGCCAGCTCAGCGACTAGCGGGGTCCCCAGTGCGGATACGCAGTATTTT
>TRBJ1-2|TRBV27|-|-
CASSLLQGSYGYTF
TGTGCCAGCAGTTTACTCCAGGGTAGCTATGGCTACACCTTC